This T cell receptor beta chain was profiled in a study of vaccination and CD4 T cells after COVID-19. Treatment meaning: approximately 9-day PBMC culture with coronavirus spike peptide pools or control peptides (ViraFEST assay). Of note for this clonotype: Its antigen is not identified.

Sequencing of cultured CD4+ T cell DNA used the Oncomine TCR Beta short-read assay. TCRdb redid the calling of the PCR reads with MiXCR, one entry per CDR3 protein. Of just over 20,000 distinct CDR3 sequences listed, less than 55% are singletons. This receptor was identified in a human donor who had recovered from COVID-19. The source was CD4+ T cells from blood, cultured in vitro, collected after SARS-CoV-2 vaccination.

CDR3 bases: TGTGCCAGCAATCCGGGACAGGGCCAAGAGACCCAGTACTTC. Encoded protein: CASNPGQGQETQYF. The rearrangement uses TRBV2 and TRBJ2-5, with TRBD1 identical over 9 bases. CDR3 length equals 14 residues. Germline V gene lookup returns CDR1 SNHLY and CDR2 FYNNEI. The V segment lost 7 bases and the J segment 1 base; nucleotides outside the gene matches: 4.